This T cell receptor (beta chain) came from a study of T cell repertoires in cytomegalovirus infection. TCRdb independently ran MiXCR on the reads; one entry per CDR3 protein. In the table there are just over 300,000 distinct CDR3 sequences, roughly a sixth of which are singletons. The length of the CDR3 is 14 residues. Germline V lookup: CDR1 SGDLS, CDR2 YYNGEE. The V and J ends lost 4 bases and 4 bases, in that order; junction bases with no gene match: 4. This clonotype has just a few counts. The antigen is unknown. Study-level findings and limits: Of the TCR beta families, the public ones yielded a cumulative frequency that identified carriers of CMV plus the relevant HLA.

The sequencing sample was made of PBMCs. This clonotype originated in a human donor in good health (CMV status not recorded). Some clones in this sample may be carry-over from other donors' samples. The V and J genes are TRBV9 and TRBJ1-4, with 7 bases fitting TRBD1. The CDR3 sequence is CASSLGTVNEKLFF. For the CDR3, the DNA is TGTGCCAGCAGCCTCGGGACAGTTAATGAAAAACTGTTTTTT.